The T cell receptor (beta chain) described here comes from a study of T cells after posttransplantation cyclophosphamide. Study-level points and caveats: Recipient CMV seropositivity and CMV reactivation strongly tracked TRB clonality.

The V gene end was trimmed by 0 bases and the J gene end by 3 bases; junction bases not matched to a gene: 2. The CDR3 loop spans 15 amino acids. Germline loops: CDR1 SGHAT, CDR2 FQNNGV. Some clones are missing from TCRdb's copy, which holds only in-frame ones; the method was immunoSEQ multiplex PCR. The table records tens of thousands of clones, about 86% of them present only once. Controls had myeloablative marrow grafts with methotrexate and calcineurin inhibitor, sampled at 1 year. A remark on this clone: Its antigen is unknown.

This clonotype was sampled from a female patient between 30 and 40 years old who received an allogeneic stem cell transplant from an unrelated donor, was CMV-positive, and had acute and chronic GVHD. Some T cells could come from the graft donor. Sequenced material: PBMCs, taken around 350 days after allogeneic stem cell transplant with calcineurin inhibitor and methotrexate. The gene calls are TRBV11-2 and TRBJ1-5, with TRBD1 identical over 7 bases. CDR3 coding DNA: TGTGCCAGCAGCTTAGAGGGACAGCCCAATCAGCCCCAGCATTTT. Its translation is CASSLEGQPNQPQHF.